Detailed here is one T cell receptor beta chain. From its re-call of the 5' RACE reads, TCRdb lists each CDR3 protein once, without DNA. This sample contains over 350,000 distinct CDR3 sequences. This entry is derived from a study of monozygotic twins with inflammatory bowel disease. CDR1 is SGHRS and CDR2 is YFSETQ in the germline V gene. The CDR3 spans 16 residues. V and J are TRBV5-1 and TRBJ1-6. The receptor was isolated from a human donor with ulcerative colitis or Crohn's disease, or a healthy co-twin of an affected twin (not recorded which). Specimen: blood. The CDR3 sequence is CASSLAGGAGNSPLHF.